This entry is about one TCR beta chain. These data originate in a study of blood T cell repertoires in COVID-19. In the source study's methods: Reference gene primers were amplified, and this amplification served to estimate nucleated cell counts. Method: immunoSEQ multiplex PCR; TCRdb's copy keeps in-frame clones and lacks some. That table gives V, J and clone size, and the DNA gave D and trimming. Of some 90,000 clones detected, approximately 88% appear once; the ten largest clones hold around 18%. The CDR3 extends over 13 amino acids. Trimming at V came to 5 bases and at J to 10 bases, leaving 8 bases not matched to a gene. CDR1 is SEHNR and CDR2 is FQNEAQ in the germline V gene (reference sequence).

The genes are TRBV7-9 and TRBJ2-3, with TRBD2 matching 8 bases. The source material was peripheral blood. The TCR was taken from a woman aged 55-69 years with COVID-19, enrolled during active disease. This CDR3 is CASSLSTAGAQYF. The CDR3 DNA follows: TGTGCCAGCAGCCTCTCGACAGCGGGGGCGCAGTATTTT.